These 26 T cell receptor beta chains were sequenced from one sample in a study of blood T cell repertoires in COVID-19 (dated by TCRdb to about 2020). Library preparation was by the immunoSEQ multiplex PCR assay. As stored in TCRdb, this immuneACCESS dataset retains in-frame rearrangements with V and J assigned. A fraction of the clones does not appear; measured against another copy, unresolved V genes explain less than half of the discrepancy, and the remainder lacks a known reason. Within this sample are about 480,000 clones, with 75% to 90% of them counted one time only. The ten largest account for around 4.5% of the sample. Sequenced: peripheral blood. Every receptor here comes from a woman in her 30s with acute or convalescent COVID-19.

V usage is TRBV2 and J usage is TRBJ1-4, with D uncertain. The CDR3 is 14 residues long. Germline V lookup: CDR1 SNHLY, CDR2 FYNNEI. V lost 10 bases and J 5 bases, leaving 17 bases between the germline ends. The CDR3 region has the DNA TGTGCCACCCGGACCGGGGTAAAAAATGAAAAACTGTTTTTT. Residues: CATRTGVKNEKLFF.

The chain recombines TRBV19 with TRBJ1-1, with 9 bases fitting TRBD1. CDR3 size: 15 residues. Trimming took 10 bases from V and 5 from J; bases not matched to a gene: 14. Germline V gene lookup returns CDR1 LNHDA and CDR2 SQIVND (reference sequence). CDR3 sequence: CATDPGTGRVTEAFF. CDR3 sequence (DNA): TGTGCCACCGACCCCGGGACAGGGAGAGTAACTGAAGCTTTCTTT.

The chain employs TRBV11-2 and TRBJ1-6; 8 nucleotides align to TRBD1. The germline V gene encodes CDR1 SGHAT and CDR2 FQNNGV. V dropped 5 bases and J dropped 7; count of bases not matched to a gene: 4. This CDR3 spans 14 amino acids. This CDR3 is CASSTRTGNSPLHF. The CDR3 DNA sequence: TGTGCCAGCAGCACCAGGACAGGGAATTCACCCCTCCACTTT.

The rearrangement links TRBV5-1 to TRBJ2-1, with TRBD2 as a possible D gene (6 bases). The V and J ends lost 1 base and 6 bases respectively, with 14 bases between them. The CDR3 is made up of 15 amino acids. Germline V gives CDR1 SGHRS, CDR2 YFSETQ. CDR3: CASSLRAGSSNEQFF. As DNA, the CDR3 is TGCGCCAGCAGCTTGCGGGCGGGGAGCTCCAATGAGCAGTTCTTC.

The rearrangement joins TRBV5-5 to TRBJ1-1; D ambiguous. Germline V gene sequence: CDR1 SGHKS, CDR2 YYEKEE (reference sequence). CDR3 length equals 13 residues. The V gene lost 0 bases and the J gene lost 8 bases, with 11 bases spanning the gap. The CDR3 loop reads CASSLERQTEAFF. Here the CDR3 DNA reads TGTGCCAGCAGCTTGGAGCGGCAGACAGAAGCTTTCTTT.

This chain joins TRBV9 and TRBJ2-7, with 8 nucleotides matching TRBD2. Germline V gene sequence: CDR1 SGDLS, CDR2 YYNGEE. CDR3 length: 16 residues. Germline trimming cut 0 bases from V and 3 bases from J; bases unmatched to any gene: 8. The CDR3 here is CASSVGREGRIYEQYF. The CDR3 coding sequence is TGTGCCAGCAGCGTAGGCCGGGAGGGCCGGATCTACGAGCAGTACTTC.

This chain connects TRBV5-1 to TRBJ2-1; 8 nucleotides agree with TRBD2. The germline gives CDR1 SGHRS, CDR2 YFSETQ. The CDR3 consists of 14 residues. V lost 2 bases to trimming and J lost 8 bases; unmatched junction nucleotides: 6. The CDR3 loop reads CASSLLDGGDEQFF. DNA of the CDR3: TGCGCCAGCAGCTTACTGGACGGGGGGGATGAGCAGTTCTTC.

This chain joins TRBV12-3 or TRBV12-4 and TRBJ1-1; unclear D gene. V was clipped by 5 bases and J by 8 bases, with 9 bases between them. The CDR3 is 11 residues long. CDR3 coding DNA: TGTGCCAGCAGTCCACGAGGGGAAGCTTTCTTT. As protein: CASSPRGEAFF.

The chain couples TRBV5-1 to TRBJ2-5; 13 positions match TRBD2. Germline V gene sequence: CDR1 SGHRS, CDR2 YFSETQ. The junction had 2 bases not matched to a gene; V was cut back by 2 bases and J by 1 base. The CDR3 is 16 residues long. The CDR3 is CASSFTSGGAQETQYF. CDR3 nucleotide sequence: TGCGCCAGCAGCTTTACTAGCGGGGGGGCCCAAGAGACCCAGTACTTC.

The chain employs TRBV7-9 and TRBJ2-5; D is unresolved. Germline CDR1 SEHNR, CDR2 FQNEAQ (reference sequence). CDR3 length: 14 amino acids. The germline V and J ends were trimmed by 1 base and 1 base, with 7 bases remaining between them. The chain's CDR3 is CASSLDPGQETQYF. DNA of the CDR3: TGTGCCAGCAGCTTAGATCCAGGCCAAGAGACCCAGTACTTC.

The J gene is TRBJ1-5, the V gene TRBV6-5; D is perhaps TRBD1 (6 bases). The germline V and J ends were trimmed by 5 bases and 7 bases, with 12 bases remaining between them. Germline CDR1 and CDR2: MNHEY and SVGAGI. This CDR3 spans 13 amino acids. Written as DNA, the CDR3 is TGTGCCAGCAGTACAAACAGGGACCAGCCCCAGCATTTT. The encoded protein is CASSTNRDQPQHF.

The table lists this clone with a count of one. The chain joins TRBV14 to TRBJ2-3; D possibly corresponds to TRBD1 (6 bases). Germline V lookup: CDR1 SGHDN, CDR2 FVKESK. The CDR3 covers 12 residues. V lost 1 base and J 11 bases, leaving 10 bases between the germline ends. The CDR3 bases are TGTGCCAGCAGCCAAGGGGCGACAGGGCAGTATTTT. The encoded protein is CASSQGATGQYF.

The chain is built from TRBV3-1 (or the pseudogene TRBV3-2) and TRBJ1-1, with D possibly matching TRBD1 (6 bases). V was clipped by 4 bases and J by 1 base, with 10 bases between them. This CDR3 contains 14 residues. Germline values: CDR1 LGHDT, CDR2 YNNKEL (reference sequence). The CDR3 region has the DNA TGTGCCAGCAGCCTATGGGGACAGAACACTGAAGCTTTCTTT. Amino acid sequence: CASSLWGQNTEAFF.

The rearrangement joins TRBV7-2 to TRBJ1-5, with TRBD1 matching 11 bases. Trimming cost V 1 base and J 5 bases; bases outside gene matches: 1. The CDR3 contains 15 residues. Germline CDR1 is SGHTA and CDR2 is FQGNSA. For the CDR3, the DNA is TGTGCCAGCAGCTTAGGGGGACAGGGGGATCAGCCCCAGCATTTT. Its translation: CASSLGGQGDQPQHF.

The chain employs TRBV2 and TRBJ2-2; D gene uncertain. Germline lookup yields CDR1 SNHLY and CDR2 FYNNEI. This CDR3 spans 15 amino acids. V shed 7 bases and J shed 5 bases, with 17 bases lying between them. The CDR3 DNA reads as TGTGCCAGCACCCCGGGTTCCCCTTGGACCGGGGAGCTGTTTTTT. The encoded protein is CASTPGSPWTGELFF.

This sequence joins TRBV5-6 and TRBJ2-2, with 14 bases fitting TRBD2. The CDR3 is made up of 18 amino acids. Germline CDR1 is SGHDT and CDR2 is YYEEEE. V trimming: 4 bases; J trimming: 2 bases; junction bases outside the gene matches: 7. The CDR3 DNA reads as TGTGCCAGCAGCCTCCCGGGACTAGCGGGGGACAACACCGGGGAGCTGTTTTTT. Amino acids: CASSLPGLAGDNTGELFF.

Only one count was recorded for this clone. This chain uses TRBV7-8 with TRBJ2-2, with D hard to call. The CDR3 is 15 residues long. Trimming took off 4 bases at V and 2 bases at J, with 11 bases between the two ends. The germline V gene encodes CDR1 SGHVS and CDR2 FQNEAQ. The CDR3 spells CASSSHTPNTGELFF. The DNA for the CDR3 is TGTGCCAGCAGCTCACACACACCCAACACCGGGGAGCTGTTTTTT.

This clone was picked up one time. The genes are TRBV4-1 and TRBJ2-1; 7 nucleotides match TRBD2. The CDR3 runs to 16 residues. The V segment lost 2 bases and the J segment 5 bases; nucleotides outside the gene matches: 9. CDR1 MGHRA and CDR2 YSYEKL come from the germline V gene. The DNA of the CDR3 is TGCGCCAGCAGCCAATTGGGGGGAGGGGTCAACAATGAGCAGTTCTTC. Amino acid sequence: CASSQLGGGVNNEQFF.

V is TRBV6-5 and J is TRBJ1-2; D is uncertain. This CDR3 contains 14 residues. Trimming removed 2 bases from V and 1 base from J, with 8 bases in between. Germline lookup yields CDR1 MNHEY and CDR2 SVGAGI. The DNA of the CDR3 is TGTGCCAGCAGTTACGCCGGGAGTAACTATGGCTACACCTTC. Amino acid sequence: CASSYAGSNYGYTF.

The chain recombines TRBV7-3 with TRBJ2-1, with TRBD2 matching over 8 bases. The CDR3 has 15 amino acids. V trimming: 2 bases; J trimming: 6 bases; junction bases outside the gene matches: 6. Per germline, CDR1 SGHTA and CDR2 FQGTGA. The CDR3 sequence: CASSLGGGLGNEQFF. The CDR3 DNA sequence: TGTGCCAGCAGCTTAGGCGGGGGACTAGGCAATGAGCAGTTCTTC.

CDR3 nucleotides: TGCGCCAGCAGCTTGGTCCGGGAGACCCAGTACTTC. It is translated as CASSLVRETQYF. The chain carries TRBV5-1 and TRBJ2-5; D uncertain. The CDR3 has 12 residues. Germline V gene lookup returns CDR1 SGHRS and CDR2 YFSETQ. Trimming removed 0 bases at V and 5 bases at J, with 5 bases between. Filled out from reference TRBV5-1 and TRBJ2-5, the complete variable domain reads KAGVTQTPRYLIKTRGQQVTLSCSPISGHRSVSWYQQTPGQGLQFLFEYFSETQRNKGNFPGRFSGRQFSNSRSEMNVSTLELGDSALYLCASSLVRETQYFGPGTRLLVL.

This chain joins TRBV19 and TRBJ1-1; D gene unclear. The germline V gene encodes CDR1 LNHDA and CDR2 SQIVND (reference sequence). The CDR3 extends over 16 amino acids. With 6 bases removed from V and 7 bases from J, the gap between germline ends came to 24 bases. In DNA, the CDR3 is TGTGCCAGTAGCCCCCAGCCACAGCTTCCGGCGGGTGAAGCTTTCTTT. Encoded protein: CASSPQPQLPAGEAFF.

The chain couples TRBV25-1 to TRBJ2-7, with 7 bases aligning to TRBD1. Trimming cost V 4 bases and J 7 bases; bases outside gene matches: 16. This CDR3 has 16 residues. Germline values: CDR1 MGHDK, CDR2 SYGVNS. The CDR3 nucleotides read TGTGCCAGCAGTGGTCCTGGAACAGGGGCTTTGGGGGAGCAGTACTTC. As protein: CASSGPGTGALGEQYF.

The chain is built from TRBV5-1 and TRBJ1-1; D gene uncertain. V was shortened by 0 bases and J by 8 bases, with 17 bases between the two germline ends. Germline V CDR1 and CDR2: SGHRS, YFSETQ. The length of the CDR3 is 15 residues. The CDR3 is CASSLDSRPTPEAFF. CDR3 nucleotide sequence: TGCGCCAGCAGCTTGGATTCGCGCCCAACCCCGGAAGCTTTCTTT.

V and J are TRBV18 and TRBJ1-5, with TRBD1 matching 12 bases. Trimming cost V 3 bases and J 7 bases; bases outside gene matches: 4. The CDR3 sequence is 15 residues long. Germline lookup yields CDR1 KGHSH and CDR2 LQKENI. The CDR3 bases are TGTGCCAGCTCACCTGGGACAGGGGGCGGACAGCCCCAGCATTTT. As protein: CASSPGTGGGQPQHF.

The chain carries TRBV13 and TRBJ1-1; 7 nucleotides line up with TRBD1. The CDR3 sequence is 15 residues long. Unmatched junction bases numbered 7, after V lost 3 bases and J lost 3 bases. Germline V lookup: CDR1 PRHDT, CDR2 FYEKMQ (reference sequence). This CDR3 reads CASSLNRGKDTEAFF. The CDR3 DNA is TGTGCCAGCAGCTTGAACAGGGGCAAGGACACTGAAGCTTTCTTT. Supplemented by reference TRBV13 and TRBJ1-1, the full variable domain reads AAGVIQSPRHLIKEKRETATLKCYPIPRHDTVYWYQQGPGQDPQFLISFYEKMQSDKGSIPDRFSAQQFSDYHSELNMSSLELGDSALYFCASSLNRGKDTEAFFGQGTRLTVV.